The next 5 T cell receptor beta chains were all read from a single sample in a study of CD8 T cells in Susac syndrome. About 0.5 to 1 ug RNA was reverse transcribed with random hexamers. In TCRdb, the immunoSEQ multiplex PCR reads were re-called with MiXCR into one record per CDR3 protein. The profile covers more than 250,000 distinct CDR3 sequences, with 92% appearing a single time and about 0.07% taken by the ten largest. Sequencing used CD4+ T cells from PBMCs. Every receptor here comes from a human donor with multiple sclerosis.

The rearrangement joins TRBV24-1 to TRBJ2-3; TRBD1 might be the D (6 bases). This CDR3 comprises 17 residues. V shed 6 bases and J shed 3 bases, with 21 bases lying between them. Germline V gene sequence: CDR1 KGHDR, CDR2 SFDVKD. CDR3 DNA sequence: TGTGCCACCAGTAGGTCGCTAGCCGCGAGGGGGACAGATACGCAGTATTTT. This codes for CATSRSLAARGTDTQYF.

This clonotype was observed a handful of times. The J gene is TRBJ2-5, the V gene TRBV7-2, with D hard to call. CDR1 and CDR2 (germline): SGHTA, FQGNSA. The CDR3 sequence is 13 residues long. Trimming cost V 2 bases and J 1 base, with 5 bases left between them. As DNA, the CDR3 is TGTGCCAGCAGCTTAAATCGCCAAGAGACCCAGTACTTC. Amino acid sequence: CASSLNRQETQYF.

The chain carries TRBV11-2 and TRBJ2-7, with TRBD1 identical over 10 bases. V shed 6 bases and J 2 bases; nucleotides not matched to a gene: 7. The germline gives CDR1 SGHAT, CDR2 FQNNGV. CDR3 length: 15 amino acids. CDR3 sequence reads: CASRGGTGEAYEQYF. The CDR3 DNA reads as TGTGCCAGCAGGGGCGGGACAGGGGAGGCCTACGAGCAGTACTTC.

This rearrangement joins TRBV6-5 to TRBJ2-7; D might be TRBD2 (5 bases). CDR3 length: 14 residues. V lost 6 bases, J lost 2 bases, and 14 bases lay in between. Germline values: CDR1 MNHEY, CDR2 SVGAGI. CDR3 amino acids: CASRFGLRAYEQYF. CDR3 sequence (DNA): TGTGCCAGCAGATTCGGACTGCGTGCCTACGAGCAGTACTTC.

J is TRBJ2-3 and V is TRBV7-2, with 15 nucleotides matching TRBD2. Germline CDR1 SGHTA, CDR2 FQGNSA. Unmatched junction bases numbered 4, after V lost 5 bases and J lost 4 bases. This CDR3 region has 16 residues. The CDR3, as DNA: TGTGCCAGCAGCGGACTAGCGGGAGGGCGGGCAGATACGCAGTATTTT. It is translated as CASSGLAGGRADTQYF.